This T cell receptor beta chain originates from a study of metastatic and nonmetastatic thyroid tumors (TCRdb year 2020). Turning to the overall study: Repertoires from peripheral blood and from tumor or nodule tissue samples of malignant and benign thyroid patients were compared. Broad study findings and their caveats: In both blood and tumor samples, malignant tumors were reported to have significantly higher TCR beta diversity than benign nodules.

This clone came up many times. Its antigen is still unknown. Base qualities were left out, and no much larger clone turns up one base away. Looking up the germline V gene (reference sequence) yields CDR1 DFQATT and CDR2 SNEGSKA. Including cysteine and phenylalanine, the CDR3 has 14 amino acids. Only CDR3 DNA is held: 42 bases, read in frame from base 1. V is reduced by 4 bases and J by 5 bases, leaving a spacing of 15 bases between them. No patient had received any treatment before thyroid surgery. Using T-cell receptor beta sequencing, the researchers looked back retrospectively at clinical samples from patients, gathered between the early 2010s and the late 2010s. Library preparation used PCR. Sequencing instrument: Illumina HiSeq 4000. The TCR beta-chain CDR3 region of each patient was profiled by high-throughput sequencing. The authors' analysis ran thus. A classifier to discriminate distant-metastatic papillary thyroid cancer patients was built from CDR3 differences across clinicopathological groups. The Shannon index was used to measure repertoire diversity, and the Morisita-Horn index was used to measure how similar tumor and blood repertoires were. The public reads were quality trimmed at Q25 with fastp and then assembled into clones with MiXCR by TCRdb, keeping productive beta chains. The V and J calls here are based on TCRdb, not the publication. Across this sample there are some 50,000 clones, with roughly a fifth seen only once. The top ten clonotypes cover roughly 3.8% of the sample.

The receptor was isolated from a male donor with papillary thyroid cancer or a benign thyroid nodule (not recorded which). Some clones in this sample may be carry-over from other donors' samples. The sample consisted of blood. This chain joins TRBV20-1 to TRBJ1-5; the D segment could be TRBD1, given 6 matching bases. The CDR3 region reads CSAKRASGDQPQHF. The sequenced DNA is TGCAGTGCTAAGCGGGCCTCAGGGGATCAGCCCCAGCATTTT.